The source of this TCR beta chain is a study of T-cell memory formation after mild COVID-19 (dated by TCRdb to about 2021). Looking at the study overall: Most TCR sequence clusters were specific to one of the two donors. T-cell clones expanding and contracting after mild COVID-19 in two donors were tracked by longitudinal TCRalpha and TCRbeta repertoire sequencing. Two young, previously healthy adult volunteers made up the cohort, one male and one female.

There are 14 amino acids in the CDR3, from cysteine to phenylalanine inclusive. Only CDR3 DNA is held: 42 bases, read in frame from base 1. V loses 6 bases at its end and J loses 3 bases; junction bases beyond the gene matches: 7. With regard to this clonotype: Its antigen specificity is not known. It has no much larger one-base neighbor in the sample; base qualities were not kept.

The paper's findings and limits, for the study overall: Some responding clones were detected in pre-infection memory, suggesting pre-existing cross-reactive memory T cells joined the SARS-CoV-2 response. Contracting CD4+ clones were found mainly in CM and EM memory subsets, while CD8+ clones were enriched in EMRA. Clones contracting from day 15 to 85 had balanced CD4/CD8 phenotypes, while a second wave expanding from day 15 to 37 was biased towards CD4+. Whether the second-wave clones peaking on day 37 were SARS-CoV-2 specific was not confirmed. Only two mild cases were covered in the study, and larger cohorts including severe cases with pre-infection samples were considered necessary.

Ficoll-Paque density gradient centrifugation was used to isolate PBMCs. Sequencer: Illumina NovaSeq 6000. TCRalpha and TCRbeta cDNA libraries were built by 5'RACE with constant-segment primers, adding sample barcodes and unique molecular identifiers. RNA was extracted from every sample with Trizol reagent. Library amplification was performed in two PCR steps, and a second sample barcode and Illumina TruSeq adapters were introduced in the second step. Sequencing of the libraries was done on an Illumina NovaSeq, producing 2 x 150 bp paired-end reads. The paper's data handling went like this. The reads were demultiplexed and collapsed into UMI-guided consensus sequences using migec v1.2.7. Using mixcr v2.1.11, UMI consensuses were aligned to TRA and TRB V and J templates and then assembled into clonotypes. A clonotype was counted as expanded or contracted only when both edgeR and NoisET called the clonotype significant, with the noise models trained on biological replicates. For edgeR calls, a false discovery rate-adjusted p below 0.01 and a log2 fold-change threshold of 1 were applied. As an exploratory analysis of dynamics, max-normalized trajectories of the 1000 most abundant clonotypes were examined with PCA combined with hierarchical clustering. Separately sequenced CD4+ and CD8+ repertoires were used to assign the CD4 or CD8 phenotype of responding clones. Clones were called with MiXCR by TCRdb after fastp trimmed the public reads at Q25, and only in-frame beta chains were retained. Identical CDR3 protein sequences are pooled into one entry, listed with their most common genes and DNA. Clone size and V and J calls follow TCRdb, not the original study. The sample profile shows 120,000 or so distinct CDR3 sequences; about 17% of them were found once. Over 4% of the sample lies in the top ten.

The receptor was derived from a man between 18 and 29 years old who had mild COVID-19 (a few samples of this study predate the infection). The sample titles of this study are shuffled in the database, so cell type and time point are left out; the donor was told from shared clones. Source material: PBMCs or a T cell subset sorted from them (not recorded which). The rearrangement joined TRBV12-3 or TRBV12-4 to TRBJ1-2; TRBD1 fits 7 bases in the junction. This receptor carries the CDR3 CASRPTGRDYGYTF. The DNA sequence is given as TGTGCCAGCAGACCGACAGGGAGGGACTATGGCTACACCTTC.